These T cell receptor beta chains were read from a single sample in a study of T cell responses to AZD1222 COVID-19 vaccine. Sequencing was performed with immunoSEQ multiplex PCR; in TCRdb, only in-frame clones are kept and a portion is missing. The table lists about 180,000 clones, 85% to 90% of them singletons. Sample: peripheral blood, taken on day 0 of AZD1222 vaccination. Receptors were obtained from an adult in good health. Each CDR3 is given with its conserved first and last residue. Each record gives: V gene, clone size, D gene, J gene, CDR3 protein, CDR3 DNA. The D gene is left open where the match is weak. Size values are once, few and many counts, or a class for expanded clones, and some rows have none.

TRBV6-2/TRBV6-3	.	TRBD1	TRBJ2-5	CASSPPGQYNFQETQYF	TGTGCCAGCAGTCCCCCGGGACAGTATAATTTTCAAGAGACCCAGTACTTC
TRBV13	.	.	TRBJ2-7	CASSLGGNSYEQYF	TGTGCCAGCAGCTTAGGTGGCAACTCCTACGAGCAGTACTTC
TRBV18	.	.	TRBJ2-1	CASSPPPAGYNEQFF	TGTGCCAGCTCTCCCCCACCTGCGGGGTATAATGAGCAGTTCTTC
TRBV2	.	TRBD1	TRBJ1-2	CASRETGWGYTF	TGTGCCAGCAGGGAGACAGGGTGGGGCTACACCTTC
TRBV28	.	.	TRBJ1-2	CASIGGGVYGYTF	TGTGCCAGCATCGGCGGGGGGGTCTATGGCTACACCTTC
TRBV6-5	.	.	TRBJ2-3	CASKEVVTQYF	TGTGCCAGCAAGGAAGTGGTTACGCAGTATTTT
TRBV6-2/TRBV6-3	.	.	TRBJ2-7	CASSNYEQYF	TGTGCCAGCAGTAACTACGAGCAGTACTTC
TRBV11-2	.	TRBD2	TRBJ2-1	CASSLVLAGGHEQFF	TGTGCCAGCAGCTTAGTTCTAGCGGGGGGGCATGAGCAGTTCTTC
TRBV28	.	.	TRBJ2-7	CASSLGSVAYEQYF	TGTGCCAGCAGTTTAGGGTCAGTAGCCTACGAGCAGTACTTC
TRBV29-1	.	.	TRBJ2-1	CSVERGPNEQFF	TGCAGCGTTGAACGGGGCCCCAATGAGCAGTTCTTC
TRBV11-2	.	.	TRBJ1-3	CASSLDWGVSTSNSGNTIYF	TGTGCCAGCAGCTTAGATTGGGGAGTTAGCACAAGTAACTCTGGAAACACCATATATTTT
TRBV5-1	once	.	TRBJ2-6	CASSALALLSGANVLTF	TGCGCCAGCAGCGCGCTAGCCCTCCTCTCTGGGGCCAACGTCCTGACTTTC
TRBV2	.	.	TRBJ2-3	CASSDDGNTDTQYF	TGTGCCAGCAGTGATGACGGCAACACAGATACGCAGTATTTT
TRBV2	.	.	TRBJ1-6	CASKDGPTSPLHF	TGTGCCAGCAAGGACGGTCCAACTTCACCCCTCCACTTT
TRBV6-2/TRBV6-3	.	.	TRBJ2-1	CASSSGSPIREFF	TGTGCCAGCAGTTCAGGTAGCCCTATTAGGGAGTTCTTC
TRBV19	.	TRBD1	TRBJ1-2	CASSIAGQVLYGYTF	TGTGCCAGTAGTATCGCGGGACAGGTTCTCTATGGCTACACCTTC
TRBV6-6	.	.	TRBJ2-3	CASSRYTDTQYF	TGTGCCAGCAGCAGATACACAGATACGCAGTATTTT
TRBV2	.	TRBD2	TRBJ2-2	CASLAGDQLGELFF	TGTGCCAGTTTAGCGGGGGATCAGCTCGGGGAGCTGTTTTTT
TRBV19	.	.	TRBJ2-1	CASSITGAPYNEQFF	TGTGCCAGTAGTATAACTGGGGCCCCCTACAATGAGCAGTTCTTC
TRBV21-1	.	.	TRBJ1-2	CASSKAARLNRYGYTF	TGTGCCAGCAGCAAAGCTGCAAGGCTAAATCGGTATGGCTACACCTTC
TRBV6-7	.	.	TRBJ1-4	CASSYLSRYNEKLFF	TGTGCCAGCAGTTACCTTTCGAGATATAATGAAAAACTGTTTTTT
TRBV28	.	.	TRBJ1-1	CASLSPGVQNTEAFF	TGTGCCAGCCTCTCCCCGGGGGTCCAGAATACTGAAGCTTTCTTT
TRBV11-2	.	.	TRBJ2-3	CASTWGDGLQYF	TGTGCCAGCACCTGGGGAGATGGGCTGCAGTATTTT
TRBV28	.	.	TRBJ2-1	CASKGGGGGTLSEQFF	TGTGCCAGCAAGGGGGGAGGCGGGGGAACACTCAGTGAGCAGTTCTTC
TRBV6-5	.	TRBD1	TRBJ2-3	CASSTRTGGSDTQYF	TGTGCCAGCAGTACCCGGACAGGGGGATCTGATACGCAGTATTTT
TRBV9	.	TRBD2	TRBJ2-5	CASSGGTSGGFQETQYF	TGTGCCAGCAGCGGTGGGACTAGCGGGGGGTTCCAAGAGACCCAGTACTTC
TRBV15	.	TRBD1	TRBJ1-5	CATSRGTDTNQPQHF	TGTGCCACCAGCAGGGGGACAGACACTAATCAGCCCCAGCATTTT
TRBV28	.	.	TRBJ2-1	CASSSYQSGHNEQFF	TGTGCCAGCAGTTCCTATCAGTCTGGACATAATGAGCAGTTCTTC